This T cell receptor beta chain was recovered during a study of blood T cell repertoires in COVID-19. Using immunoSEQ multiplex PCR, the repertoire was profiled, and TCRdb retains in-frame clones only, with some absent. This table holds around 370,000 clones, approximately 91% found once. V lost 1 base, J lost 2 bases, and 9 bases lay in between. Looked up from germline, CDR1 is SGHTA and CDR2 is FQGNSA. CDR3 length equals 14 residues. The source material was peripheral blood. The rearrangement uses TRBV7-2 and TRBJ2-7; D might be TRBD2 (5 bases). The TCR sequence derives from a woman aged 70-85 years with COVID-19, enrolled during active disease. For the CDR3, the DNA is TGTGCCAGCAGCTTAGTAAGGGAGACCTACGAGCAGTACTTC. Translating gives CASSLVRETYEQYF.